This TCR beta chain was sequenced for a study of T cells after yellow fever vaccination. Findings and limits, study-wide: Boosting was followed by the reappearance of most primary-vaccination clones (approximately 95% CD4, around 91% CD8).

One entry per CDR3 protein results from TCRdb running MiXCR on the 5' RACE reads. The table includes 350,000 to 450,000 distinct CDR3 sequences, about 17% detected once. Comments on this clonotype: Its specificity is not known.

CDR3 size: 17 residues. V lost 2 bases to trimming and J lost 0 bases; unmatched junction nucleotides: 10. Looked up from germline, CDR1 is DFQATT and CDR2 is SNEGSKA (reference sequence). The receptor was derived from a man aged 18-30 years who received the YFV17D yellow fever vaccine. The chain is built from TRBV20-1 and TRBJ2-3; 8 bases align to TRBD2. This specimen was PBMCs, taken before the yellow fever booster vaccination. DNA of the CDR3: TGCAGTGCTAGACGTTCTTCGGGGGGGCTTAGCACAGATACGCAGTATTTT. Its translation is CSARRSSGGLSTDTQYF.